Presented here are 14 T cell receptor beta chains from one specimen sequenced in a study of T cells in women clearing cervical HPV infection. Using immunoSEQ multiplex PCR, the repertoire was profiled, and TCRdb retains in-frame clones only, with some absent. The sample totals 20,000 to 25,000 clones; its top ten clones hold almost 10%. The sample was blood buffy coat. These receptors came from a woman between 18 and 69 years old with a cervical HPV16 infection that either progressed to CIN3+ or cleared (not recorded which).

Notes on this clone: The CDR3 end lies 3 residues beyond the end of the read and is filled in from the germline J gene. The gene calls are TRBV7-2 and TRBJ2-5; 9 positions match TRBD2. CDR1 is SGHTA, CDR2 FQGNSA, per germline. Trimming removed 3 bases from V and 2 bases from J; junction bases left unmatched: 4. CDR3 size: 15 residues. The CDR3 DNA, read in part, is TGTGCCAGCAGCTTGGGTGCGGGGGGGCAAGAGACC. Protein product: CASSLGAGGQET. The complete CDR3 reads CASSLGAGGQETQYF.

Concerning this clone: The missing CDR3 end, 3 residues past where the read stops, is filled in from the germline J gene. The chain employs TRBV7-8 and TRBJ2-7, with 10 bases matching TRBD2. The CDR3 covers 17 residues. With V trimmed by 1 base and J by 3 bases, 9 bases remained unmatched. Germline CDR1 reads SGHVS; CDR2 reads FQNEAQ. Partial CDR3 DNA: TGTGCCAGCAGCTTAGGGGTGGCTAGCGGGGGCTTCTACGAG. This encodes CASSLGVASGGFYE. The complete CDR3 sequence is CASSLGVASGGFYEQYF.

Comments on this clone: The CDR3 goes on 3 residues after the read ends, and that part is filled in from the germline J gene. The chain has TRBV4-1 and TRBJ1-4; 12 bases fit TRBD1. This CDR3 is built from 17 residues. V shed 2 bases and J 8 bases; nucleotides not matched to a gene: 9. In germline, CDR1 is MGHRA, CDR2 YSYEKL. The CDR3 sequence is CASSQSSGTGGREKLFF. The CDR3 bases that were read are TGCGCCAGCAGCCAATCGAGCGGGACAGGGGGCCGAGAAAAA.

In regard to this clone: With the read ending 3 residues before the CDR3 end, the germline J gene is used to fill in that end. V usage is TRBV7-9 and J usage is TRBJ2-1, with D possibly matching TRBD2 (5 bases). The CDR3 is made up of 12 amino acids. Trimming stripped 5 bases from V and 7 bases from J, with 9 bases between. Germline CDR1 reads SEHNR; CDR2 reads FQNEAQ (reference sequence). The CDR3 loop reads CASSPSRNEQFF. The DNA read from the CDR3 is TGTGCCAGCAGCCCTAGCAGGAATGAG.

Of note for this clone: Read data end 3 residues before the CDR3 end; the end is taken from the germline J gene. The rearrangement links TRBV5-1 to TRBJ2-3; a weak D match, TRBD1 (6 bases). CDR3 size: 13 residues. CDR1 and CDR2 from the germline V gene are SGHRS and YFSETQ. The CDR3: CASSQGQGETQYF. Partial CDR3 DNA: TGCGCCAGCAGCCAGGGACAAGGAGAGACG.

To note about this clone: Sequencing ends 3 residues short of the CDR3 end; the germline J gene provides the rest. This chain uses TRBV10-3 with TRBJ2-5; TRBD2 might be the D (6 bases). This CDR3 region has 13 residues. CDR1 and CDR2 from the germline V gene are ENHRY and SYGVKD. V lost 6 bases to trimming and J lost 1 base, with 9 bases between them. The DNA read from the CDR3 is TGTGCCATCAGGGGACTTTTCCAAGAGACC. Amino acids: CAIRGLFQET. The CDR3 in full is CAIRGLFQETQYF.

With respect to this clone: The read finishes 3 residues shy of the CDR3 end, and the germline J gene is used to complete it. The chain couples TRBV20-1 to TRBJ2-3; 16 nucleotides line up with TRBD2. The V segment lost 0 bases and the J segment 0 bases; nucleotides outside the gene matches: 6. The CDR3 is 19 residues long. Germline V gene lookup returns CDR1 DFQATT and CDR2 SNEGSKA (reference sequence). CDR3 DNA (partial): TGCAGTGCTAGAGATGGGGGACTAGCGGGAGGGCCCAGCACAGATACG. Residues: CSARDGGLAGGPSTDT. The whole CDR3 sequence reads CSARDGGLAGGPSTDTQYF.

The sequenced part of the CDR3 DNA is TGCAGTGCGGAGGGGTCCGGACGGGATGAAAAA. This codes for CSAEGSGRDEK. From start to end, the CDR3 is CSAEGSGRDEKLFF. V usage is TRBV20-1 and J usage is TRBJ1-4; D may be TRBD1 (5 bases). The read ends 3 residues before the CDR3 terminus; that terminus is restored from the germline J gene. This CDR3 has 14 residues. Germline assignment: CDR1 DFQATT and CDR2 SNEGSKA (reference sequence). Trimming stripped 6 bases from V and 6 bases from J, with 17 bases between.

The CDR3 here is CASSNRNPSYEQYF. The covered CDR3 bases are TGTGCCAGCAGCAACAGGAACCCCTCCTACGAG. This chain uses TRBV6-4 with TRBJ2-7, with a possible D match to TRBD1 (5 bases). The read comes to an end 3 residues before the CDR3 does, leaving the germline J gene to fill in the end. Trimming left V 6 bases short and J 0 bases short, with 12 bases between. The V gene's germline CDR1 is MRHNA and CDR2 SNTAGT. This CDR3 spans 14 amino acids.

The CDR3 bases that were read are TGTGCCAGCAGCTTGTACAGGGCTGAGACC. It is translated as CASSLYRAET. The entire CDR3 is CASSLYRAETQYF. The rearrangement joins TRBV5-4 to TRBJ2-5, with D perhaps TRBD1 (6 bases). The sequence runs out 3 residues before the end of the CDR3; the remainder is reconstructed from the germline J gene. V was trimmed by 1 base and J by 5 bases, leaving 9 bases between them. Germline V gene lookup returns CDR1 SGHNT and CDR2 YYREEE (reference sequence). This CDR3 comprises 13 residues.

The CDR3 reads CASSLGTNEQFF. The CDR3 bases that were read are TGTGCCAGTAGTCTTGGGACAAATGAG. The V call is TRBV19, the J call TRBJ2-1; a possible D gene is TRBD1 (6 bases). The sequenced fragment ends 3 residues before the CDR3 boundary, so the rest is inferred from the germline J gene. The CDR3 is 12 amino acids. V was clipped by 5 bases and J by 7 bases, with 9 bases between them. Germline lookup yields CDR1 LNHDA and CDR2 SQIVND (reference sequence).

In the case of this clone: The CDR3 is cut off 3 residues early in the read; its end comes from the germline J gene. The chain uses TRBV19 and TRBJ2-5; TRBD1 matches at 8 bases. V shed 5 bases and J 4 bases; nucleotides not matched to a gene: 3. The CDR3 covers 13 residues. Germline V gives CDR1 LNHDA, CDR2 SQIVND (reference sequence). The CDR3 bases that were read are TGTGCCAGTAGTCAGGGGGCGACAGAGACC. Translation gives CASSQGATET. The complete CDR3 reads CASSQGATETQYF.

About this clone itself: The CDR3 goes on 3 residues after the read ends, and that part is filled in from the germline J gene. The chain joins TRBV7-2 to TRBJ1-6, with a possible D match to TRBD1 (6 bases). Germline CDR1 is SGHTA and CDR2 is FQGNSA. This CDR3 has 13 amino acids. The V end lost 6 bases, the J end lost 7 bases, and 10 bases lay between the germline ends. CDR3 DNA (partial): TGTGCCAGCAGTTTCAGGGGAAATTCACCC. Residues: CASSFRGNSP. The entire CDR3 protein is CASSFRGNSPLHF.

Of note for this clone: The missing CDR3 end, 3 residues past where the read stops, is filled in from the germline J gene. V is TRBV7-9 and J is TRBJ2-2, with TRBD1 matching 7 bases. Germline V CDR1 and CDR2: SEHNR, FQNEAQ (reference sequence). The CDR3 length is 15 residues. J was trimmed by 6 bases and V by 1 base; bases with no gene match: 5. The CDR3 here is CASSLGTGVAGELFF. CDR3 DNA (partial): TGTGCCAGCAGCTTAGGCACAGGGGTTGCCGGGGAG.